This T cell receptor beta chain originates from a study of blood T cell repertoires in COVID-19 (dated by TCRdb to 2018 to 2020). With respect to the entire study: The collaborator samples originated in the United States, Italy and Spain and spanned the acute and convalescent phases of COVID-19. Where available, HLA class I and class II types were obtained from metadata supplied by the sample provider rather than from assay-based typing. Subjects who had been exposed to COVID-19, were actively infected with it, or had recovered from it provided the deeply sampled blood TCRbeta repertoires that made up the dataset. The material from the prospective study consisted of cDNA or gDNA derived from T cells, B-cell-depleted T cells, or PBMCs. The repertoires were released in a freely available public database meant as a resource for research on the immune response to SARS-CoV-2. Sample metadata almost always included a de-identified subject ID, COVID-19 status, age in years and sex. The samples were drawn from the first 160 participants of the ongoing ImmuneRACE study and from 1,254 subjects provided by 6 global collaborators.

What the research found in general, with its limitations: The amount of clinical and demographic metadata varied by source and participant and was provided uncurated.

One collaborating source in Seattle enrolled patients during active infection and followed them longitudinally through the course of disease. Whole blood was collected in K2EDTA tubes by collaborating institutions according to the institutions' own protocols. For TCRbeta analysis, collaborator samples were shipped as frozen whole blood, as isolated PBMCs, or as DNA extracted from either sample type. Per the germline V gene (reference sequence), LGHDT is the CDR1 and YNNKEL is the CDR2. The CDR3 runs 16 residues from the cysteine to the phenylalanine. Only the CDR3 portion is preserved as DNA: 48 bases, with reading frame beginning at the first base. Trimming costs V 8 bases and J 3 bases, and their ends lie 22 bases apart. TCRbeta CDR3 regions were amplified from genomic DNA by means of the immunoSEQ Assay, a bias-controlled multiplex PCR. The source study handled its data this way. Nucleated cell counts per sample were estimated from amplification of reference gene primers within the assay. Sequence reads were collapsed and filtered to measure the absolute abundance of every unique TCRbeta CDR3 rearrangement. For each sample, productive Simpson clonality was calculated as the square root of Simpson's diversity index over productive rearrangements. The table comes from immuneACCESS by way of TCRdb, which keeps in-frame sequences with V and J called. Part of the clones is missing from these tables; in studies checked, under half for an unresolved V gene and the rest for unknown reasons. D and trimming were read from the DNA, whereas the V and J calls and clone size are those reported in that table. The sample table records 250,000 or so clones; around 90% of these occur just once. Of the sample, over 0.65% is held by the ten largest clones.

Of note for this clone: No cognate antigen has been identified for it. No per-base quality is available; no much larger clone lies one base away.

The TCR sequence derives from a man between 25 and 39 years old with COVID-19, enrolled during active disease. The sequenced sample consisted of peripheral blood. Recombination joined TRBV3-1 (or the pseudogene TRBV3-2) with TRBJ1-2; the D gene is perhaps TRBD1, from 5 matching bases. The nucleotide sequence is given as TGTGCCAGCTCCTCGCCGCGGGGGACTGGGGACTATGGCTACACCTTC. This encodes CASSSPRGTGDYGYTF.